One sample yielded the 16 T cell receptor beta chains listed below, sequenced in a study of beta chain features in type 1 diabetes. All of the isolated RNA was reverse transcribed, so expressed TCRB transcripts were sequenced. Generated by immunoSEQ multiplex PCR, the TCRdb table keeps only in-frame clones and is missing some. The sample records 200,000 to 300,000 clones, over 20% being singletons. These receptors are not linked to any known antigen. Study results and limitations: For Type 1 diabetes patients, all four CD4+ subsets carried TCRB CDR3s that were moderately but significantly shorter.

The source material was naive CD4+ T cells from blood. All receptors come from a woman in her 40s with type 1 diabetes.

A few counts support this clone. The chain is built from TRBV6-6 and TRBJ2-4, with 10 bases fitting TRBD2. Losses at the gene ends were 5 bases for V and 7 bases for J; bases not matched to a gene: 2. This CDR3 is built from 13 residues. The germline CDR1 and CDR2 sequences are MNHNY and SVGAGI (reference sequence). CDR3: CASSGGLANIQYF. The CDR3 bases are TGTGCCAGCAGTGGGGGACTAGCGAACATTCAGTACTTC.

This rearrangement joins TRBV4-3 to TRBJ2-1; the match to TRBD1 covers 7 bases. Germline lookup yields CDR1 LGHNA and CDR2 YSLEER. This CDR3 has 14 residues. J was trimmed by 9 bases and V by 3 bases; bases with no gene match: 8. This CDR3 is CASSQGGTVGEQFF. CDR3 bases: TGCGCCAGCAGCCAGGGTGGGACAGTTGGTGAGCAGTTCTTC.

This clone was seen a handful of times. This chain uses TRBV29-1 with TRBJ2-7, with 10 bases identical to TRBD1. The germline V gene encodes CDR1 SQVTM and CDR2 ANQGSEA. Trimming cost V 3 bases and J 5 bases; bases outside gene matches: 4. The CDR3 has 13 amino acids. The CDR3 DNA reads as TGCAGCGTTGAGGGACAGGGGTTGGACGAGCAGTACTTC. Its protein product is CSVEGQGLDEQYF.

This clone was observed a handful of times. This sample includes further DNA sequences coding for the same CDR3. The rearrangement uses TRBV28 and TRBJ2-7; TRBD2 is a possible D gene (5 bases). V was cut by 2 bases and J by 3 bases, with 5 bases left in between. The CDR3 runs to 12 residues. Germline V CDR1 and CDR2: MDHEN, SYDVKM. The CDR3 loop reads CASSLSGYEQYF. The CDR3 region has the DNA TGTGCCAGCAGTTTAAGCGGCTACGAGCAGTACTTC.

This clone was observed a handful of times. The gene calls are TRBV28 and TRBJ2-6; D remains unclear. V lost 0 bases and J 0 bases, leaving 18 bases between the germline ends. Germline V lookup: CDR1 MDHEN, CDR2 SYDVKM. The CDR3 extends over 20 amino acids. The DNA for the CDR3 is TGTGCCAGCAGTTTATGGGCCGGCCGGTCCCCTAGCTCTGGGGCCAACGTCCTGACTTTC. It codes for CASSLWAGRSPSSGANVLTF. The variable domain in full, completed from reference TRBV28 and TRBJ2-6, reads DVKVTQSSRYLVKRTGEKVFLECVQDMDHENMFWYRQDPGLGLRLIYFSYDVKMKEKGDIPEGYSVSREKKERFSLILESASTNQTSMYLCASSLWAGRSPSSGANVLTFGAGSRLTVL.

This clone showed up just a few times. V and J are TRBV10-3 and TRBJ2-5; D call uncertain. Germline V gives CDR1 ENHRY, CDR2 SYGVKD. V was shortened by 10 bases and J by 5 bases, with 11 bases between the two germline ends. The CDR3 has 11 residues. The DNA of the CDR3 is TGTGCCACGGCGGCCGGGGAGACCCAGTACTTC. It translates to CATAAGETQYF.

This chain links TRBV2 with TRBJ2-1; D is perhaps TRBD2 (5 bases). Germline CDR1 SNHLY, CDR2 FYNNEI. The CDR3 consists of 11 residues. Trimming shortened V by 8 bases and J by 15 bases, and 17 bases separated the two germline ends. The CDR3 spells CASGLALAAFF. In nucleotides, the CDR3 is TGTGCCAGCGGGCTCGCCCTAGCAGCGTTCTTC.

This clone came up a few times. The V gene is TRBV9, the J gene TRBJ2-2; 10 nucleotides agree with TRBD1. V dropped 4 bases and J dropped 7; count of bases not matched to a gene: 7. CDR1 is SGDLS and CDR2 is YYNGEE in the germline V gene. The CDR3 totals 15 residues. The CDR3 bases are TGTGCCAGCAGCTTCCGGGACAGGGGAATCGGGGAGCTGTTTTTT. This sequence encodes CASSFRDRGIGELFF.

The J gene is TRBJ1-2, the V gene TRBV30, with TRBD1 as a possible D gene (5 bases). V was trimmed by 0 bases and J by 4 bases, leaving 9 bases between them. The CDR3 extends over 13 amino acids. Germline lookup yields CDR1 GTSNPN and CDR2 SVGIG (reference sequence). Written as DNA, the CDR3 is TGTGCCTGGAGTGTGGGGCCGTCCTATGGCTACACCTTC. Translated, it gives CAWSVGPSYGYTF.

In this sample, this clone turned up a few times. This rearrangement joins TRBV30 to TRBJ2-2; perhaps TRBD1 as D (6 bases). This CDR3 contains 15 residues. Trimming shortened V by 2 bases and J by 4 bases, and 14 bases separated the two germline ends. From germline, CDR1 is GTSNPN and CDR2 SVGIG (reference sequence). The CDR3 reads CAWSRVNRATGELFF. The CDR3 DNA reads TGTGCCTGGAGTAGGGTGAACAGGGCCACCGGGGAGCTGTTTTTT.

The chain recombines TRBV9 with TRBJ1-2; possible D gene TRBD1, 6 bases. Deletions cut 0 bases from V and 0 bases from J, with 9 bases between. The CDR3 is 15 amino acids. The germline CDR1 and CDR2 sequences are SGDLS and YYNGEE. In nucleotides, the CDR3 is TGTGCCAGCAGCGTAGTATCAGGGGCTAACTATGGCTACACCTTC. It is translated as CASSVVSGANYGYTF.

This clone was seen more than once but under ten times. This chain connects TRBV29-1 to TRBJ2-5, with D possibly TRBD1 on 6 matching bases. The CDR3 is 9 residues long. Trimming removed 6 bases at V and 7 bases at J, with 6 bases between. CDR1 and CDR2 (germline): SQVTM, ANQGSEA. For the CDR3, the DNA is TGCAGCGTAGGGGGGACCCAGTACTTC. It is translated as CSVGGTQYF.

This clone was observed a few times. The CDR3 DNA reads as TGTGCCAGCAGCCCGTACTTCGGGGAGATGAACACTGAAGCTTTCTTT. Amino acids: CASSPYFGEMNTEAFF. V and J are TRBV14 and TRBJ1-1; D gene unclear. This CDR3 has 16 amino acids. In germline, CDR1 is SGHDN, CDR2 FVKESK. V gave up 4 bases and J gave up 0 bases, with 15 bases separating them.

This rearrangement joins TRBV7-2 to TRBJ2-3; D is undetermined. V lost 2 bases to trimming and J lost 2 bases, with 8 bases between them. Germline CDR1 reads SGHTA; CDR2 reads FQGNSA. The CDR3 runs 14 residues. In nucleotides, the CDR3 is TGTGCCAGCAGCTTACCCCCCGTCACAGATACGCAGTATTTT. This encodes CASSLPPVTDTQYF. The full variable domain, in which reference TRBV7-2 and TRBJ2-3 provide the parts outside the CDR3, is GAGVSQSPSNKVTEKGKDVELRCDPISGHTALYWYRQSLGQGLEFLIYFQGNSAPDKSGLPSDRFSAERTGGSVSTLTIQRTQQEDSAVYLCASSLPPVTDTQYFGPGTRLTVL.

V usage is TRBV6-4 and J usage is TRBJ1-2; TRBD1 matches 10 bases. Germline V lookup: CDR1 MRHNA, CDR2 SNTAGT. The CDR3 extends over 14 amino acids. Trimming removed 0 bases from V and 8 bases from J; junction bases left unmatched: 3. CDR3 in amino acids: CASSDSGTGEGYTF. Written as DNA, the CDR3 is TGTGCCAGCAGTGACTCCGGGACAGGGGAGGGCTACACCTTC.

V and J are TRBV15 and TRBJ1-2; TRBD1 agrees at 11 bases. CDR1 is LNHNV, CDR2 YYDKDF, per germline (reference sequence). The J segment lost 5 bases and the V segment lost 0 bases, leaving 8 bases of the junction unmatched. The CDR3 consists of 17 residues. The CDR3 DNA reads TGTGCCACCAGCAGAGATCGGACAGGGGGCGGGCTTTATGGCTACACCTTC. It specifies CATSRDRTGGGLYGYTF. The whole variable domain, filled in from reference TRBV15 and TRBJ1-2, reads DAMVIQNPRYQVTQFGKPVTLSCSQTLNHNVMYWYQQKSSQAPKLLFHYYDKDFNNEADTPDNFQSRRPNTSFCFLDIRSPGLGDTAMYLCATSRDRTGGGLYGYTFGSGTRLTVV.